These 13 T cell receptor beta chains originate from one sample sequenced in a study of regulatory and conventional T cells in RAG deficiency. Assay used: immunoSEQ multiplex PCR; TCRdb lists only in-frame clones, some missing. This table has roughly 530 clones, around 65% appearing once. Sequencing input: CD8+ T cells sorted from blood. The origin of the receptors is a human donor with RAG deficiency presenting as severe combined immunodeficiency.

The V call is TRBV10-3, the J call TRBJ2-2; no firm D call. The V end lost 1 base, the J end lost 6 bases, and 6 bases lay between the germline ends. CDR3 size: 13 residues. The germline V gene encodes CDR1 ENHRY and CDR2 SYGVKD. The CDR3 loop is CAISELGSGELFF. The CDR3 bases are TGTGCCATCAGTGAGTTGGGGTCCGGGGAGCTGTTTTTT.

The genes are TRBV18 and TRBJ2-5; D remains ambiguous. The germline V and J ends were trimmed by 0 bases and 2 bases, with 1 base remaining between them. The CDR3 spans 12 residues. CDR1 is KGHSH, CDR2 LQKENI, per germline. The CDR3 loop reads CASSPPQETQYF. In nucleotides, the CDR3 is TGTGCCAGCTCACCACCGCAAGAGACCCAGTACTTC.

The chain carries TRBV4-1 and TRBJ2-7; 13 bases agree with TRBD2. The CDR3 runs 16 residues. Germline assignment: CDR1 MGHRA and CDR2 YSYEKL. V trimming: 1 base; J trimming: 6 bases; junction bases outside the gene matches: 6. Here the CDR3 reads CASSQGTSGSHGEQYF. As DNA, the CDR3 is TGCGCCAGCAGCCAAGGGACTAGCGGGAGCCACGGCGAGCAGTACTTC.

A single count supports this clone. The chain carries TRBV10-1 and TRBJ2-7; D is ambiguous. Between the trimmed V and J ends, which lost 0 bases and 5 bases, there was a span of 2 bases. The CDR3 covers 11 residues. Germline CDR1 is WNHNN and CDR2 is SYGVQD (reference sequence). In DNA form, the CDR3 reads TGCGCCAGCAGTGAGTCCCACGAGCAGTACTTC. Its protein is CASSESHEQYF.

The CDR3 sequence: CASSVDGTTYGYTF. As DNA, the CDR3 is TGTGCCAGCAGCGTAGACGGAACTACCTATGGCTACACCTTC. This chain connects TRBV9 to TRBJ1-2; D call uncertain. Germline-derived CDR1 and CDR2 are SGDLS and YYNGEE. Deletions cut 0 bases from V and 4 bases from J, with 10 bases between. This CDR3 region has 14 residues. Full variable domain (missing parts from reference TRBV9 and TRBJ1-2): DSGVTQTPKHLITATGQRVTLRCSPRSGDLSVYWYQQSLDQGLQFLIQYYNGEERAKGNILERFSAQQFPDLHSELNLSSLELGDSALYFCASSVDGTTYGYTFGSGTRLTVV.

The V call is TRBV13, the J call TRBJ2-2; D is ambiguous. The germline gives CDR1 PRHDT, CDR2 FYEKMQ (reference sequence). V was shortened by 5 bases and J by 8 bases, with 6 bases between the two germline ends. The CDR3 is made up of 11 amino acids. The CDR3 is CASSNLGELFF. The CDR3 DNA reads TGTGCCAGCAGCAACCTAGGGGAGCTGTTTTTT.

This sequence joins TRBV27 and TRBJ2-1, with 8 bases fitting TRBD2. The length of the CDR3 is 15 residues. CDR1 and CDR2 (germline): MNHEY, SMNVEV (reference sequence). The J segment lost 4 bases and the V segment lost 4 bases, leaving 6 bases of the junction unmatched. The DNA for the CDR3 is TGTGCCAGCAGTTCCCAGGGACTAGGATACAATGAGCAGTTCTTC. It specifies CASSSQGLGYNEQFF.

In this sample, this clone turned up a few times. The chain is built from TRBV11-3 and TRBJ2-1; D possibly corresponds to TRBD1 (7 bases). The V and J ends lost 7 bases and 3 bases respectively, with 16 bases between them. Per the germline V gene, CDR1 is SGHNT and CDR2 is YENEEA. The CDR3 length is 15 residues. The CDR3 sequence: CASTQGVSGYNEQFF. In DNA, the CDR3 is TGTGCCAGCACCCAGGGGGTTAGCGGCTACAATGAGCAGTTCTTC. The whole variable domain, remainder taken from reference TRBV11-3 and TRBJ2-1, is EAGVVQSPRYKIIEKKQPVAFWCNPISGHNTLYWYLQNLGQGPELLIRYENEEAVDDSQLPKDRFSAERLKGVDSTLKIQPAELGDSAVYLCASTQGVSGYNEQFFGPGTRLTVL.

The CDR3 sequence: CASTDAGTHEQYF. The CDR3 DNA reads TGTGCCAGCACCGACGCAGGGACCCACGAGCAGTACTTC. J is TRBJ2-7 and V is TRBV6-1; D tentatively reads TRBD1 or TRBD2 (5 bases each). Germline V gives CDR1 MNHNS, CDR2 SASEGT. V dropped 7 bases and J dropped 5 bases, with 15 bases sitting between them. The CDR3 runs 13 residues.

This clone has a handful of counts. The J gene is TRBJ2-2, the V gene TRBV19; no definite D call. Germline V gene sequence: CDR1 LNHDA, CDR2 SQIVND (reference sequence). This CDR3 has 11 residues. V was trimmed by 5 bases and J by 6 bases, leaving 4 bases between them. The CDR3 here is CASSPPGELFF. CDR3 coding DNA: TGTGCCAGTAGTCCTCCCGGGGAGCTGTTTTTT.

The V gene is TRBV27, the J gene TRBJ2-1; no definite D call. V lost 6 bases and J lost 4, with 7 bases in between. Germline V gene data show CDR1 as MNHEY and CDR2 as SMNVEV (reference sequence). The CDR3 extends over 12 amino acids. The CDR3, as DNA: TGTGCCAGCAGCCGATATTACAATGAGCAGTTCTTC. As protein: CASSRYYNEQFF.

This clone was found a few times. The V and J genes are TRBV7-8 and TRBJ2-2; possibly TRBD2 for D (5 bases). CDR3 length: 14 amino acids. Trimming stripped 1 base from V and 3 bases from J, with 6 bases between. Germline loops: CDR1 SGHVS, CDR2 FQNEAQ. The CDR3 DNA sequence: TGTGCCAGCAGCTTAGGAGGGTACACCGGGGAGCTGTTTTTT. Protein: CASSLGGYTGELFF.

The rearrangement links TRBV27 to TRBJ1-4; TRBD1 agrees at 8 bases. With V trimmed by 5 bases and J by 6 bases, 8 bases remained unmatched. This CDR3 spans 15 amino acids. CDR1 and CDR2 (germline): MNHEY, SMNVEV (reference sequence). This CDR3 reads CASSTYRTGYEKLFF. CDR3 nucleotide sequence: TGTGCCAGCAGTACGTATCGGACAGGGTATGAAAAACTGTTTTTT. The whole variable domain, remainder taken from reference TRBV27 and TRBJ1-4, is EAQVTQNPRYLITVTGKKLTVTCSQNMNHEYMSWYRQDPGLGLRQIYYSMNVEVTDKGDVPEGYKVSRKEKRNFPLILESPSPNQTSLYFCASSTYRTGYEKLFFGSGTQLSVL.